One sample yielded the 11 T cell receptor beta chains listed below, sequenced in a study of human T cells and chemical hapten exposure. Each CDR3 protein gets one entry after TCRdb re-called the RACE reads with MiXCR. The sample includes 62,000 or so distinct CDR3 sequences, about 10% seen only once; the top ten take about 5.2%. Time point here: pre-sensitization, week 0. The treatment here: therapeutic diphenylcyclopropenone sensitization with weekly scalp DPC. Sequenced material: whole blood, taken in connection with sensitization to the hapten diphenylcyclopropenone (DPC). Every receptor here comes from a woman in her forties or fifties with alopecia areata. Some clones in this sample may be carry-over from other donors' samples.

In its sample, this clonotype was seen many times. The genes are TRBV7-2 and TRBJ2-1; 8 bases are a match to TRBD1. The V gene's germline CDR1 is SGHTA and CDR2 FQGNSA. With 1 base clipped from V and 5 bases from J, the junction kept 7 bases outside the gene matches. This CDR3 is built from 16 residues. As DNA, the CDR3 is TGTGCCAGCAGCTTAGTGGGGACAGGAAAAGACAATGAGCAGTTCTTC. Translation: CASSLVGTGKDNEQFF.

This clonotype was seen many times. V usage is TRBV7-9 and J usage is TRBJ2-1; D is possibly TRBD1 (6 bases). The germline CDR1 and CDR2 sequences are SEHNR and FQNEAQ (reference sequence). Trimming took off 5 bases at V and 1 base at J, with 12 bases between the two ends. The CDR3 covers 15 residues. As DNA, the CDR3 is TGTGCCAGCAGCCCCTGGGACACTTCCTACAATGAGCAGTTCTTC. This gives the protein CASSPWDTSYNEQFF.

This clonotype was counted ten times or more. The chain carries TRBV10-3 and TRBJ2-3; TRBD1 agrees at 9 bases. After removal of 0 bases from V and 1 base from J, the junction contained 5 bases not matched to a gene. CDR1 ENHRY and CDR2 SYGVKD come from the germline V gene. The CDR3 loop spans 17 amino acids. CDR3 loop: CAISESGRDRGTDTQYF. As DNA, the CDR3 is TGTGCCATCAGTGAGTCTGGCCGGGACAGGGGCACAGATACGCAGTATTTT.

This clonotype appeared a few times. The genes are TRBV7-2 and TRBJ1-5, with D tentatively TRBD1 (6 bases). The CDR3 is 12 amino acids. Trimming took off 5 bases at V and 6 bases at J, with 8 bases between the two ends. Germline CDR1 reads SGHTA; CDR2 reads FQGNSA. The CDR3 region is CASSAQGQPQHF. DNA for the CDR3: TGTGCCAGCAGCGCACAGGGTCAGCCCCAGCATTTT.

In its sample, this clonotype was seen many times. The chain carries TRBV28 and TRBJ1-1; D is possibly TRBD1 (5 bases). Germline loops: CDR1 MDHEN, CDR2 SYDVKM. The CDR3 is made up of 12 amino acids. Trimming removed 8 bases at V and 4 bases at J, with 11 bases between. The CDR3 spells CASWGLATEAFF. Here the CDR3 DNA reads TGTGCCAGCTGGGGGTTGGCCACTGAAGCTTTCTTT. Full variable domain (outside the CDR3, taken from reference TRBV28 and TRBJ1-1): DVKVTQSSRYLVKRTGEKVFLECVQDMDHENMFWYRQDPGLGLRLIYFSYDVKMKEKGDIPEGYSVSREKKERFSLILESASTNQTSMYLCASWGLATEAFFGQGTRLTVV.

This clonotype appeared many times. The chain uses TRBV6-5 and TRBJ2-1, with D unresolved. Germline V gives CDR1 MNHEY, CDR2 SVGAGI. This CDR3 spans 16 amino acids. The V end was cut by 7 bases, the J end by 7 bases, with 23 bases between. CDR3 DNA: TGTGCCAGCACCCTGCTCGGCGGTCCATTGGGGAATGAGCAGTTCTTC. This encodes CASTLLGGPLGNEQFF.

The rearrangement joins TRBV20-1 to TRBJ2-7, with 8 nucleotides matching TRBD1. V gave up 2 bases and J gave up 2 bases; unmatched junction bases: 8. In germline, CDR1 is DFQATT, CDR2 SNEGSKA (reference sequence). The CDR3 covers 15 residues. This CDR3 reads CSARRPGQEAYEQYF. CDR3 DNA sequence: TGCAGTGCTAGAAGACCGGGACAGGAAGCCTACGAGCAGTACTTC.

The chain links TRBV12-3 or TRBV12-4 to TRBJ2-7; 8 nucleotides line up with TRBD2. J gave up 2 bases and V 8 bases, and 17 bases lay outside the gene matches. This CDR3 has 17 amino acids. In DNA form, the CDR3 reads TGTGCCAGCGGATCAAAAGGAGGACTAGCTGACCCCTACGAGCAGTACTTC. It codes for CASGSKGGLADPYEQYF.

This clonotype was found many times. The genes are TRBV7-2 and TRBJ2-5; 8 bases line up with TRBD2. The CDR3 spans 15 residues. Germline-derived CDR1 and CDR2 are SGHTA and FQGNSA. V lost 2 bases and J lost 2; bases outside the gene matches: 4. This CDR3 reads CASSLSGGSQETQYF. In nucleotides, the CDR3 is TGTGCCAGCAGCTTATCGGGAGGGAGTCAAGAGACCCAGTACTTC.

The V call is TRBV13, the J call TRBJ2-5; D might be TRBD1 (6 bases). V lost 4 bases and J lost 0, with 9 bases in between. Germline V lookup: CDR1 PRHDT, CDR2 FYEKMQ (reference sequence). The CDR3 spans 14 residues. The CDR3 nucleotides are TGTGCCAGCAGCTCAACAGGGTACCAAGAGACCCAGTACTTC. It yields the protein CASSSTGYQETQYF.

This clonotype was recorded many times. The chain joins TRBV7-8 to TRBJ1-3, with a weak D call TRBD1 (6 bases). The CDR3 has 17 residues. V was trimmed by 1 base and J by 2 bases, leaving 15 bases between them. Germline V gene data show CDR1 as SGHVS and CDR2 as FQNEAQ. The CDR3 nucleotides are TGTGCCAGCAGCTTAGTTGTGAGGGGGATAACTGGAAACACCATATATTTT. This encodes CASSLVVRGITGNTIYF.